The 9 T cell receptor beta chains listed next were all sequenced from one sample in a study of T cells in Graves' hyperthyroidism and ophthalmopathy. RNA transcripts were the template for amplifying TCR beta CDR3 regions. A set of HTBI primers served as the primers for a first-round RT-PCR of the TCR CDR3. TCRdb ran MiXCR on the multiplex PCR reads and lists one entry per CDR3 protein. This table holds approximately 640,000 distinct CDR3 sequences, 15% to 20% found once. The sequenced material came from blood. The receptors here all came from a man over 45 with Graves' hyperthyroidism.

The V call is TRBV2, the J call TRBJ2-7, with a weak D call TRBD1 (5 bases). Trimming pared 1 base from V and 2 bases from J, leaving 18 bases between. The CDR3 spans 17 residues. Germline V gene data show CDR1 as SNHLY and CDR2 as FYNNEI. CDR3 protein: CASSEVWGVHATYEQYV. The CDR3 nucleotides read TGTGCCAGCAGTGAAGTGTGGGGCGTACACGCTACCTACGAGCAGTACGTC.

This clonotype was observed at least ten times. The CDR3 region is CASSSQGYNEQFF. Written as DNA, the CDR3 is TGTGCCAGCAGCTCACAGGGTTACAATGAGCAGTTCTTC. This chain joins TRBV7-9 and TRBJ2-1; TRBD1 is a possible D gene (6 bases). CDR1 SEHNR and CDR2 FQNEAQ come from the germline V gene (reference sequence). Between the trimmed V and J ends, which lost 4 bases and 4 bases, there was a span of 8 bases. The CDR3 length is 13 residues.

The table lists this clonotype with many counts. V is TRBV7-2 and J is TRBJ2-1, with D possibly TRBD2 on 6 matching bases. The CDR3 loop spans 15 amino acids. V was clipped by 5 bases and J by 8 bases, with 19 bases between them. From germline, CDR1 is SGHTA and CDR2 FQGNSA. CDR3 residues: CASSPSSKSGDEQFF. CDR3 DNA: TGTGCCAGCAGCCCCTCCAGCAAATCGGGGGATGAGCAGTTCTTC.

This clonotype has ten or more counts. V gene TRBV6-1 combines with J gene TRBJ1-5; a weak D match, TRBD1 (6 bases). CDR1 is MNHNS and CDR2 is SASEGT in the germline V gene. V lost 0 bases to trimming and J lost 4 bases, with 13 bases between them. The CDR3 is 16 amino acids. CDR3 loop: CASSEALTGANQPQHF. The CDR3 DNA reads as TGTGCCAGCAGTGAAGCGCTTACGGGGGCGAATCAGCCCCAGCATTTT.

This clonotype has a handful of counts. The CDR3 reads CASNDQGYGGQWDTQYF. CDR3 coding DNA: TGTGCCAGCAACGATCAGGGGTATGGGGGTCAGTGGGATACGCAGTATTTT. The rearrangement joins TRBV6-1 to TRBJ2-3; D is possibly TRBD1 (6 bases). The CDR3 consists of 17 residues. Deletions cut 7 bases from V and 6 bases from J, with 26 bases between. Germline lookup yields CDR1 MNHNS and CDR2 SASEGT.

This clonotype was seen only a few times. The V gene is TRBV7-6, the J gene TRBJ2-5; TRBD1 agrees at 8 bases. Per the germline V gene, CDR1 is SGHVS and CDR2 is FNYEAQ. The CDR3 loop spans 14 amino acids. V dropped 5 bases and J dropped 5; count of bases not matched to a gene: 7. The CDR3 coding sequence is TGTGCCAGCAGCCCCGGCAGGGGGCGTGAGACCCAGTACTTC. This encodes CASSPGRGRETQYF.

In its sample, this clonotype was seen many times. V and J are TRBV12-3 or TRBV12-4 and TRBJ2-1; D may be TRBD2 (6 bases). V gave up 5 bases and J gave up 0 bases, with 17 bases separating them. The CDR3 is made up of 17 amino acids. The CDR3 DNA reads TGTGCCAGCAGTCCAAGGGACTTCGAGAGCTCCTACAATGAGCAGTTCTTC. Translation gives CASSPRDFESSYNEQFF.

V is TRBV15 and J is TRBJ2-2; no clear D gene. The CDR3 loop spans 14 amino acids. CDR1 and CDR2 from the germline V gene are LNHNV and YYDKDF (reference sequence). V was clipped by 0 bases and J by 6 bases, with 8 bases between them. CDR3 nucleotides: TGTGCCACCAGCAGAGATCGAACACCCGGGGAGCTGTTTTTT. It translates to CATSRDRTPGELFF.

The V gene is TRBV20-1, the J gene TRBJ1-6, with TRBD1 identical over 7 bases. After removal of 3 bases from V and 6 bases from J, the junction contained 2 bases not matched to a gene. Germline assignment: CDR1 DFQATT and CDR2 SNEGSKA (reference sequence). This CDR3 region has 13 residues. The CDR3 is CSARGDSNSPLHF. The CDR3 DNA reads TGCAGTGCTAGGGGGGACAGTAATTCACCCCTCCACTTT.